Listed below are T cell receptor beta chains from one sample, sequenced in a study of blood T cell repertoires in COVID-19. Here immunoSEQ multiplex PCR was the method, and the copy in TCRdb shows in-frame clones only, minus some. The data contain more than 200,000 clones, roughly 84% of them seen just once; the ten biggest clones take up under 30%. The source material was peripheral blood. These receptors were obtained from a man aged 40-55 years with acute or convalescent COVID-19. Each CDR3 is given with its conserved first and last residue. D genes are given only for firm matches. Some rows have no size entry. The others give once, few or many, or a class for an expanded clone.

V gene	D gene	J gene	clone size	CDR3 DNA	CDR3 protein
TRBV5-6	NA	TRBJ2-7	NA	TGTGCCAGCAGTAGCGGATACTCCTACGAGCAGTACTTC	CASSSGYSYEQYF
TRBV27	TRBD1	TRBJ2-1	NA	TGTGCCAGCAGTAGGACAGGGGTCAGGGGCAATGAGCAGTTCTTC	CASSRTGVRGNEQFF
TRBV19	TRBD1	TRBJ1-2	NA	TGTGCCAGCAGACAGGGGGGCGACTATGGCTACACCTTC	CASRQGGDYGYTF
TRBV5-1	TRBD1	TRBJ1-1	NA	TGCGCCAGCAGCACTTCAGGGGGGCGGAACACTGAAGCTTTCTTT	CASSTSGGRNTEAFF
TRBV6-2/TRBV6-3	NA	TRBJ1-5	NA	TGTGCCAGCAGTTACGAGGCAGTTAGCAATCAGCCCCAGCATTTT	CASSYEAVSNQPQHF
TRBV25-1	NA	TRBJ1-2	NA	TGTGCCAGCAGCGAGCTGCATGGCTACACCTTC	CASSELHGYTF
TRBV14	TRBD1	TRBJ2-7	NA	TGTGCCAGCAGCCAAGATGGGACAGGGGTCGAGCAGTACTTC	CASSQDGTGVEQYF
TRBV7-6	NA	TRBJ2-5	NA	TGTGCCAGCAGCTTAGCGGGAGGAGTGCAAGAGACCCAGTACTTC	CASSLAGGVQETQYF
TRBV15	TRBD2	TRBJ2-1	NA	TGTGCCACCAGCAGGACTGAGGGACTAGCGACCTACAATGAGCAGTTCTTC	CATSRTEGLATYNEQFF
TRBV10-3	NA	TRBJ1-4	NA	TGTGCCATCAGTACTGAGGGAGAGGGTGAAAAACTGTTTTTT	CAISTEGEGEKLFF
TRBV19	TRBD2	TRBJ2-2	NA	TGTGCCAGTAGTTCCTTGGGCGGGGGGAACACCGGGGAGCTGTTTTTT	CASSSLGGGNTGELFF
TRBV7-2	TRBD1	TRBJ1-6	NA	TGTGCCAGCAGCCGTACAGGGGCGCATTCACCCCTCCACTTT	CASSRTGAHSPLHF
TRBV5-6	TRBD1	TRBJ1-1	NA	TGTGCCAGCAGCGGATCCGGGACAGGGCCTGAAGCTTTCTTT	CASSGSGTGPEAFF
TRBV18	TRBD2	TRBJ2-1	NA	TGTGCCAGCTCACCCGGGACTAGCGGGATCAATGAGCAGTTCTTC	CASSPGTSGINEQFF
TRBV18	NA	TRBJ2-5	once	TGTGCCAGCTCCGGTGAGGTGGCAGAGACCCAGTACTTC	CASSGEVAETQYF
TRBV5-6	TRBD1	TRBJ1-2	NA	TGTGCCAGCAGCCAGGACAGGTTCAGCTACACCTTC	CASSQDRFSYTF
TRBV9	TRBD2	TRBJ2-1	NA	TGTGCCAGCAGCAGCTGGGGGGGAGCGGGAGCCGAGGGCGAGCAGTTCTTC	CASSSWGGAGAEGEQFF
TRBV7-9	TRBD1	TRBJ2-1	NA	TGTGCCAGCAGTCTACCGCAGGGGGCTCGTAATGAGCAGTTCTTC	CASSLPQGARNEQFF
TRBV6-2/TRBV6-3	NA	TRBJ1-6	NA	TGTGCCAGCAGTTTTCGGATGACAGCCAGGCTCTCTTCACCCCTCCACTTT	CASSFRMTARLSSPLHF
TRBV6-6	NA	TRBJ2-5	NA	TGTGCCAGCAGTTCCGCTCCCTTGGACAGATCAGAGACCCAGTACTTC	CASSSAPLDRSETQYF
TRBV19	TRBD1	TRBJ2-4	NA	TGTGCCAGTAGCCGACTGGGGACAGGGCCCTCCGAGGACATTCAGTACTTC	CASSRLGTGPSEDIQYF
TRBV15	TRBD1	TRBJ2-2	NA	TGTGCCACCAGCAGAACGACAGGGCATATCGGGGAGCTGTTTTTT	CATSRTTGHIGELFF
TRBV30	NA	TRBJ1-2	NA	TGTGCCTGGAGTGAGGGGTTAGGGGGAGGCTACACCTTC	CAWSEGLGGGYTF
TRBV4-2	TRBD2	TRBJ2-5	NA	TGTGCCAGCAGCCAAGAGGGTACGCTAGCGGGAGAACCAGGTGGTGAGACCCAGTACTTC	CASSQEGTLAGEPGGETQYF
TRBV19	NA	TRBJ2-3	NA	TGTGCCAGTGGGATTCCCGGGAGTACTAGCACAGATACGCAGTATTTT	CASGIPGSTSTDTQYF
TRBV2	NA	TRBJ1-5	NA	TGTGCCAGCAGTGATGTCGATCAGCCCCAGCATTTT	CASSDVDQPQHF
TRBV2	TRBD1	TRBJ1-4	few	TGTGCCAGCAGTGGACAGGGACTTGAAAAACTGTTTTTT	CASSGQGLEKLFF
TRBV6-2/TRBV6-3	NA	TRBJ2-6	once	TGTGCCAGCAGTTTTGACTACTCTGGGGCCAACGTCCTGACTTTC	CASSFDYSGANVLTF
TRBV7-9	NA	TRBJ1-2	few	TGTGCCAGCAGCATTCTGCAGACAGTTCGAGGCTACACCTTC	CASSILQTVRGYTF